The TCR beta chain described here comes from a study of T-cell memory formation after mild COVID-19. Study-wide background: Most TCR clusters belonged to a single donor. Study conclusions and caveats: Among clones peaking at day 37 in the second wave, SARS-CoV-2 specificity remained unconfirmed. CD4+ contracting clones lay mainly in CM and EM, CD8+ ones in EMRA.

This clonotype turned up a few times. Antigen specificity is unknown. V lost 6 bases and J 6 bases, leaving 20 bases between the germline ends. Germline V gene sequence: CDR1 SEHNR, CDR2 FQNEAQ (reference sequence). The CDR3 covers 15 residues. TCRdb used MiXCR to reprocess the 5' RACE reads, holding one entry per CDR3 protein. The sample gives roughly 450,000 distinct CDR3 sequences, under 20% of which show up once; approximately 21% is in the top ten. This chain links TRBV7-9 with TRBJ1-1, with D perhaps matching TRBD1 (5 bases). This receptor was taken from a man aged 18 to 30 who had mild COVID-19 (a few samples of this study predate the infection). Cell type and time point are not known. The sample consisted of PBMCs or a T cell subset sorted from them (not recorded which). The CDR3 DNA is TGTGCCAGCAGGGACACGGCGGGCCCAAACGCTGAAGCTTTCTTT. Protein sequence: CASRDTAGPNAEAFF.